The T cell receptor beta chain under discussion was sequenced for a study of early T cells in non-severe SARS-CoV-2 infection. TCRdb reanalysed the 5' RACE reads using MiXCR and keeps one entry per CDR3 protein. The sample records tens of thousands of distinct CDR3 sequences, 5.9% being singletons. V was pared by 4 bases and J by 6 bases, with 12 bases between. Germline V lookup: CDR1 MNHNY, CDR2 SVGAGI (reference sequence). The CDR3 runs 13 residues. The TCR sequence derives from an adult who was a healthcare worker with PCR-confirmed SARS-CoV-2 infection or an uninfected control (not recorded which). The sequenced sample was whole blood. The chain uses TRBV6-6 and TRBJ1-2; the D is unclear. CDR3: CASSLTDKNGYTF. The CDR3 DNA reads TGTGCCAGCAGTTTAACAGACAAGAATGGCTACACCTTC.